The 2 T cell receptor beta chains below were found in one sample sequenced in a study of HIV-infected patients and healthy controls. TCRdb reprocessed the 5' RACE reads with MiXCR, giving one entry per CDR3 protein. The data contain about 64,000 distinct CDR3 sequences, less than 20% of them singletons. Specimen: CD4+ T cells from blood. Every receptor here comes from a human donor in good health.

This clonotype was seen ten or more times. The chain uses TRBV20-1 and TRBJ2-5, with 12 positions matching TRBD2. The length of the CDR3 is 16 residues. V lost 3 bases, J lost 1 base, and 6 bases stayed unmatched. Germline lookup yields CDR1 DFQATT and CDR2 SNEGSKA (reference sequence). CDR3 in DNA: TGCAGTGCTAGCCCGCTAGCGGGGGGGCCCCAAGAGACCCAGTACTTC. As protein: CSASPLAGGPQETQYF.

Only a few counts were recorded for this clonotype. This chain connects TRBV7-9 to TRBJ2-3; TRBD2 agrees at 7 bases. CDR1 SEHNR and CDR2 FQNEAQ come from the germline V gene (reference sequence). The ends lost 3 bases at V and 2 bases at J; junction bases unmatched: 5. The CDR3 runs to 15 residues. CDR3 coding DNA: TGTGCCAGCAGCTTGTCAGCGGGGACCACAGATACGCAGTATTTT. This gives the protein CASSLSAGTTDTQYF. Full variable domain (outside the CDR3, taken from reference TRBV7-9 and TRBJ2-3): DTGVSQNPRHKITKRGQNVTFRCDPISEHNRLYWYRQTLGQGPEFLTYFQNEAQLEKSRLLSDRFSAERPKGSFSTLEIQRTEQGDSAMYLCASSLSAGTTDTQYFGPGTRLTVL.